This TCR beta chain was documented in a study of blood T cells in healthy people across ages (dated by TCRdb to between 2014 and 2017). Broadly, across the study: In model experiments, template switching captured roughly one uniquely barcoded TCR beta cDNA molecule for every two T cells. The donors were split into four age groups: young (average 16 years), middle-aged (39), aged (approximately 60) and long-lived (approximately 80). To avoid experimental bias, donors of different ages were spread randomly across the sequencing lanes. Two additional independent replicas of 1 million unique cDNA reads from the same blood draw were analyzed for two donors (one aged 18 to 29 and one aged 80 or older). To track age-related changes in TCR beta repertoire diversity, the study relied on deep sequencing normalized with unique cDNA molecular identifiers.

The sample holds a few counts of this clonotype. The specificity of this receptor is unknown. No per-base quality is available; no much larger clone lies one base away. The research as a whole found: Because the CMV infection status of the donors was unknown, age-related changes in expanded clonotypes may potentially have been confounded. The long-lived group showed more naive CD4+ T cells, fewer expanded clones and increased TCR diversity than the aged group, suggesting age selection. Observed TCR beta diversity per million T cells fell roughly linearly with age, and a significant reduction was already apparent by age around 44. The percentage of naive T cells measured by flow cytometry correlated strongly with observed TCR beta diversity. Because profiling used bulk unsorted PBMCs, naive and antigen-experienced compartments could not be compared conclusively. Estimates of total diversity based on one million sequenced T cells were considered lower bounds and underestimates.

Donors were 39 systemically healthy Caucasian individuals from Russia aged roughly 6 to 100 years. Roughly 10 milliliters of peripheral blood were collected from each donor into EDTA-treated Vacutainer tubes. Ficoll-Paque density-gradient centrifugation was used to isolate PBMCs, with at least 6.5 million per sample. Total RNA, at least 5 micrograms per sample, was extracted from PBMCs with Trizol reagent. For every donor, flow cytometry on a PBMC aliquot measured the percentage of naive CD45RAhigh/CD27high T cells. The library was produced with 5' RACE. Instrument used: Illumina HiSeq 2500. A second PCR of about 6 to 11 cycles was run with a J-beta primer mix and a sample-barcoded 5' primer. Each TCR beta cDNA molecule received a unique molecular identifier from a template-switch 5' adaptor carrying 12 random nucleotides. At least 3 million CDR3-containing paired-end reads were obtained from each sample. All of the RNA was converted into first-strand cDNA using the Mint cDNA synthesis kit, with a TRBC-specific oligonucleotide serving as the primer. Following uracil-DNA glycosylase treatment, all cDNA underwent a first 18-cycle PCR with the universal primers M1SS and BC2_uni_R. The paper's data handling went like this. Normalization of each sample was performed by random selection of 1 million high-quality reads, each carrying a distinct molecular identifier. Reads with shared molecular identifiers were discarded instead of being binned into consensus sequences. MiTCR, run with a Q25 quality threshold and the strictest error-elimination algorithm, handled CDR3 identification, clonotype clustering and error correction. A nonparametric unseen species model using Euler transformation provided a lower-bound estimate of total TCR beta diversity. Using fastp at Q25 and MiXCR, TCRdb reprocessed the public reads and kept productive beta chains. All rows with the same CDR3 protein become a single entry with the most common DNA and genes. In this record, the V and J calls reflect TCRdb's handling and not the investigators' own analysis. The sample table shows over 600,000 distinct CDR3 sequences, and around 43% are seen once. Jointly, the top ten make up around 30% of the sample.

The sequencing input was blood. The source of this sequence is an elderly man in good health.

The nucleotide sequence reads as follows: TGTGCCAGCTACTGGGCCGACAGGGATGGCTACACCTTC. Its protein product is CASYWADRDGYTF. The chain is assembled from TRBV25-1 and TRBJ1-2; 7 bases in the middle match TRBD1. For CDR1 and CDR2, the germline V gene lists MGHDK and SYGVNS. From the cysteine through the phenylalanine, the CDR3 covers 13 amino acids. Only the CDR3 portion is preserved as DNA: 39 bases, with reading frame beginning at the first base. Germline trimming amounts to 8 bases on V and 6 bases on J, with 9 as the count of junction bases outside the gene matches.